A selection of T cell receptor beta chains follows, all from one sample in a study of Graves' ophthalmopathy and Graves' hyperthyroidism. In TCRdb, the multiplex PCR reads were re-called with MiXCR into one record per CDR3 protein. The data show approximately 380,000 distinct CDR3 sequences, more than 20% seen once. The specimen was peripheral blood. The receptors derive from a woman between 18 and 29 years old with stable Graves' hyperthyroidism. CDR3s include the opening cysteine and the closing phenylalanine or tryptophan. A D gene is named only where the DNA matches it firmly. The size entry is marked missing in some rows and otherwise reads once, few, many or a size class.

-,many,TRBV20-1,TRBJ2-7,TGCAGTGCTAGGAGGTCAGAGACCTACGAGCAGTACTTC,CSARRSETYEQYF
-,many,TRBV14,TRBJ1-1,TGTGCCAGCAGCCAAGTTCGGGGGACTGAAGCTTTCTTT,CASSQVRGTEAFF
TRBD2,few,TRBV12-3/TRBV12-4,TRBJ2-4,TGTGCCAGCAGACGACTAGCGGGGGCCGGGGACATTCAGTACTTC,CASRRLAGAGDIQYF
-,many,TRBV28,TRBJ1-2,TGTGCCAGCAGCAGGACGGTCGCGAGCTACACCTTC,CASSRTVASYTF
-,many,TRBV15,TRBJ2-7,TGTGCCACCAGCCCTTATATGACAGGTAGCTACGAGCAGTACTTC,CATSPYMTGSYEQYF
-,few,TRBV19,TRBJ1-1,TGTGCCAGTAGTATCCTCTCGAATCGAGCTTTCTTT,CASSILSNRAFF
TRBD1,many,TRBV6-5,TRBJ2-5,TGTGCCAGCAGTTCGGGATCCGGGACAGGGGCAGAAGAGACCCAGTACTTC,CASSSGSGTGAEETQYF
-,many,TRBV12-3/TRBV12-4,TRBJ2-7,TGTGCCAGCAGCCCCCGGTTTAGCGGACCCTACGAGCAGTACTTC,CASSPRFSGPYEQYF
-,few,TRBV6-1,TRBJ2-7,TGTGCCAGCAGCCACCCAAGGGGACTCATAGGCGTCGAGCAGTACTTC,CASSHPRGLIGVEQYF
TRBD2,many,TRBV6-1,TRBJ2-7,TGTGCCAGCAGTGAAGCAGCGGGAGGCTCCTACGAGCAGTACTTC,CASSEAAGGSYEQYF
-,few,TRBV6-1,TRBJ2-7,TGTGCCAGCAGTGAAGAATCGGGACGCTTCTCCTACGAGCAGTACTTC,CASSEESGRFSYEQYF
-,many,TRBV6-2/TRBV6-3,TRBJ1-1,TGTGCCAGCAGGTCAATACAGGGAGACACTGAAGCTTTCTTT,CASRSIQGDTEAFF
TRBD2,many,TRBV24-1,TRBJ2-7,TGTGCCACCAGTGATGGAACGGGAGGCAGAGAGCAGTACTTC,CATSDGTGGREQYF
TRBD1,-,TRBV6-1,TRBJ2-7,TGTGCCAGCAGTGGAGACAGGGGCAACTACGAGCAGTACTTC,CASSGDRGNYEQYF
-,-,TRBV9,TRBJ2-2,TGTGCCAGCAACGCCAGGGCATCCGGGGAGCTGTTTTTT,CASNARASGELFF
TRBD1,many,TRBV11-2,TRBJ2-7,TGTGCCACCGGCCTTGGACAGGTTAACTACGAGCAGTACTTC,CATGLGQVNYEQYF
-,-,TRBV20-1,TRBJ2-2,TGCAGTGCTACCGCCAGCCTAAACACCGGGGAGCTGTTTTTT,CSATASLNTGELFF
TRBD1,many,TRBV15,TRBJ2-7,TGTGCCACCAGCAGAGATCGCGGGACAGGGGTTTACGAGCAGTACTTC,CATSRDRGTGVYEQYF
-,few,TRBV9,TRBJ2-7,TGTGCCAGCAGCGTAGGGAGTCAGTCCTACGAGCAGTACTTC,CASSVGSQSYEQYF
-,many,TRBV5-1,TRBJ1-1,TGCGCCAGCAGCTTGGGGGGGGACGATCCTGAAGCTTTCTTT,CASSLGGDDPEAFF
-,many,TRBV6-5,TRBJ1-1,TGTGCCAGCAGTTACTCGACATCCGGGAACACTGAAGCTTTCTTT,CASSYSTSGNTEAFF
TRBD1,many,TRBV2,TRBJ1-2,TGTGCCAGCAGCCCCGGGACAGGATTTTATGGCGGCTACACCTTC,CASSPGTGFYGGYTF
TRBD1,many,TRBV3-1,TRBJ1-2,TGTGCCAGCAGCCGGCAGACAGGGGGCTATGGCTACACCTTC,CASSRQTGGYGYTF
-,many,TRBV7-9,TRBJ1-3,TGTGCCAGCAGATTCAACAGCGCTGGAAACACCATATATTTT,CASRFNSAGNTIYF
-,many,TRBV10-1,TRBJ2-7,TGCGCCAGCGGCGTTAGTCGGCGGGCCAGCTCCTACGAGCAGTACTTC,CASGVSRRASSYEQYF
-,many,TRBV28,TRBJ2-4,TGTGCCAGCAGTCCCCTCGAGGTAGCCAAAAACATTCAGTACTTC,CASSPLEVAKNIQYF
-,-,TRBV15,TRBJ2-5,TGTGCCACCAGCAGAGACAGGGTCCGGGAGACCCAGTACTTC,CATSRDRVRETQYF
-,few,TRBV5-1,TRBJ2-5,TGCGCCAGCAGCTCACTCGGGACCTCGGAGACCCAGTACTTC,CASSSLGTSETQYF
-,-,TRBV20-1,TRBJ1-5,TGCAGTGCTAGGGACGGAAGCAATCAGCCCCAGCATTTT,CSARDGSNQPQHF
TRBD1,-,TRBV20-1,TRBJ1-1,TGCAGTGCTCGCGGGACAGTGAACACTGAAGCTTTCTTT,CSARGTVNTEAFF
TRBD2,many,TRBV6-5,TRBJ2-5,TGTGCCAGCAGAACGGGACTAGCGGGAGGGCCAGAGACCCAGTACTTC,CASRTGLAGGPETQYF
-,many,TRBV11-2,TRBJ2-5,TGTGCCAGCAGCTTAGAGGGCAGGGCTATTGAGACCCAGTACTTC,CASSLEGRAIETQYF
TRBD1,few,TRBV2,TRBJ2-5,TGTGCCAGCAGTTACACAGGGGGCGCAGAGACCCAGTACTTC,CASSYTGGAETQYF
TRBD1,few,TRBV27,TRBJ2-7,TGTGCCAGCAGTTTATCGTGGACAGGGGGCAGGAACGAGCAGTACTTC,CASSLSWTGGRNEQYF
-,many,TRBV27,TRBJ2-7,TGTGCCAGCAGTTTAAGTACAGGTCCTCCTAGTGAGCAGTACTTC,CASSLSTGPPSEQYF
-,-,TRBV7-2,TRBJ1-6,TGTGCCAGCAGCTTAGTACAGGTCACCTCCTATAATTCACCCCTCCACTTT,CASSLVQVTSYNSPLHF
-,many,TRBV9,TRBJ1-2,TGTGCCAGCAGCGCCGGACAGACTCCTAACTATGGCTACACCTTC,CASSAGQTPNYGYTF
TRBD2,many,TRBV12-3/TRBV12-4,TRBJ2-7,TGTGCCAGCAGTTTCTCATTAGCGGGAGATGTTGAGCAGTACTTC,CASSFSLAGDVEQYF
-,many,TRBV11-2,TRBJ2-5,TGTGCCAGCAGCTACCCATTCTCCGGGCATATCCAAGAGACCCAGTACTTC,CASSYPFSGHIQETQYF
TRBD1,-,TRBV2,TRBJ2-5,TGTGCCAGCAAGACCGGGACAGGGGGGGAGACCCAGTACTTC,CASKTGTGGETQYF
TRBD1,many,TRBV20-1,TRBJ2-7,TGCAGTGCTAGGACAGGGTTGACCTACGAGCAGTACTTC,CSARTGLTYEQYF
TRBD2,many,TRBV6-2/TRBV6-3,TRBJ2-2,TGTGCCAGCAGTCAGGGACTAGCGGGGGCCGAGAACACCGGGGAGCTGTTTTTT,CASSQGLAGAENTGELFF
-,many,TRBV20-1,TRBJ2-7,TGCAGTGCGTCCCATGGGGGGAGCTGGTACGAGCAGTACTTC,CSASHGGSWYEQYF
-,-,TRBV5-1,TRBJ1-1,TGCGCCAGCAGCCTACAGGGAGAAAGAACTGAAGCTTTCTTT,CASSLQGERTEAFF
-,-,TRBV18,TRBJ2-2,TGTGCCAGCTCACCAACGAAGACAGCCGGGGAGCTGTTTTTT,CASSPTKTAGELFF
-,few,TRBV19,TRBJ1-1,TGTGCCAGTAAGGGGGAACAGGGGAACACTGAAGCTTTCTTT,CASKGEQGNTEAFF
TRBD1,many,TRBV7-9,TRBJ2-4,TGTGCCAGCAGCCGAAGGGACAGTCTAGCCAAAAACATTCAGTACTTC,CASSRRDSLAKNIQYF
-,many,TRBV12-3/TRBV12-4,TRBJ2-5,TGTGCCAGCAGGGGGGAGCAAGAGACCCAGTACTTC,CASRGEQETQYF
-,few,TRBV14,TRBJ2-7,TGTGCCAGCAGCCAAGGGGTCGAGGGCGAGCAGTACTTC,CASSQGVEGEQYF
-,many,TRBV20-1,TRBJ2-5,TGCAGTGCCACCGCCCTAGGAAGGGAGACCCAGTACTTC,CSATALGRETQYF